This T cell receptor beta chain comes out of a study of T cell responses to AZD1222 COVID-19 vaccine. The CDR3 length is 15 residues. Germline V lookup: CDR1 MNHEY, CDR2 SVGAGI. The V and J ends lost 4 bases and 6 bases, in that order; junction bases with no gene match: 8. Here immunoSEQ multiplex PCR was the method, and the copy in TCRdb shows in-frame clones only, minus some. Of around 65,000 clones listed, around 81% are singletons. This specimen was peripheral blood, taken 28 days after the second AZD1222 dose. The chain links TRBV6-5 to TRBJ2-7; 11 bases are a match to TRBD1. The source is an adult who received the AZD1222 COVID-19 vaccine. CDR3: CASSSGQGALPEQYF. CDR3 DNA sequence: TGTGCCAGCAGTTCCGGACAGGGGGCTTTACCCGAGCAGTACTTC.